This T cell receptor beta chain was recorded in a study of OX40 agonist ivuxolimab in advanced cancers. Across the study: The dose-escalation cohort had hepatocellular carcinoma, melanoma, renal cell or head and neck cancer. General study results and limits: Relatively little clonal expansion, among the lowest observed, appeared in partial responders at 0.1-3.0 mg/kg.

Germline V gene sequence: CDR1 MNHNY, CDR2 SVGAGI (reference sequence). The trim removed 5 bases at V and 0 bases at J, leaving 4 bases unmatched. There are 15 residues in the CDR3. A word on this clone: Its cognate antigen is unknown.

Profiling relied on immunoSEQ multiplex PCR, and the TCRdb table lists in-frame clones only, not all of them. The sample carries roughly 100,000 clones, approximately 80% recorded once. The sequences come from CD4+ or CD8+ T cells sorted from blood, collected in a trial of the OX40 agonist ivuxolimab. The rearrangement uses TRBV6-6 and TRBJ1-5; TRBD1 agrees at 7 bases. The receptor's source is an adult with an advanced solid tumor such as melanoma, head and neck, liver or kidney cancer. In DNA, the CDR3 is TGTGCCAGCAGTACAGACAGGGCTAGCAATCAGCCCCAGCATTTT. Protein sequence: CASSTDRASNQPQHF.